This entry lists 6 T cell receptor beta chains sequenced from one sample in a study of breast tumors, draining lymph nodes, adjacent tissues. One entry per CDR3 protein, called by TCRdb with MiXCR from the multiplex PCR reads. Among about 230,000 distinct CDR3 sequences listed, less than 40% were seen once. Samples came from axillary lymph nodes draining the breast cancer. Sequencing was carried out using axillary lymph node tissue. Receptors originate from a female donor with breast cancer. Some clones in this sample may be carry-over from other donors' samples.

This clonotype was observed a single time. V is TRBV24-1 and J is TRBJ2-1; 11 positions agree with TRBD2. The V gene's germline CDR1 is KGHDR and CDR2 SFDVKD. V dropped 6 bases and J dropped 2; count of bases not matched to a gene: 5. The CDR3 consists of 16 residues. CDR3 region: CATSNVAGGAYNEQFF. CDR3 nucleotide sequence: TGTGCCACCAGTAATGTAGCGGGAGGGGCCTACAATGAGCAGTTCTTC.

This clonotype showed up many times. The chain uses TRBV5-5 and TRBJ2-7; TRBD2 agrees at 7 bases. Trimming removed 3 bases from V and 0 bases from J; junction bases left unmatched: 6. Germline V gene sequence: CDR1 SGHKS, CDR2 YYEKEE (reference sequence). The CDR3 has 15 amino acids. The CDR3 region is CASSWGGPISYEQYF. The CDR3 nucleotides are TGTGCCAGCAGCTGGGGGGGACCGATCTCCTACGAGCAGTACTTC.

The count of this clonotype is one. CDR3 bases: TGTGCCAGCGGGCCAGGGGTTGGAAACACCTTC. Its protein is CASGPGVGNTF. The chain couples TRBV27 to TRBJ1-2; the D gene is possibly TRBD1 (6 bases). V shed 8 bases and J shed 12 bases, with 16 bases lying between them. This CDR3 is 11 amino acids long. CDR1 MNHEY and CDR2 SMNVEV come from the germline V gene (reference sequence).

The rearrangement uses TRBV5-4 and TRBJ2-5; TRBD2 matches 16 bases. Germline V gene data show CDR1 as SGHNT and CDR2 as YYREEE (reference sequence). The CDR3 sequence is 17 residues long. V lost 3 bases and J lost 5; bases outside the gene matches: 7. CDR3 region: CASSSGLAGGIGETQYF. CDR3 DNA: TGTGCCAGCAGCTCGGGACTAGCGGGAGGGATAGGGGAGACCCAGTACTTC. The variable domain in full, completed from reference TRBV5-4 and TRBJ2-5, reads ETGVTQSPTHLIKTRGQQVTLRCSSQSGHNTVSWYQQALGQGPQFIFQYYREEENGRGNFPPRFSGLQFPNYSSELNVNALELDDSALYLCASSSGLAGGIGETQYFGPGTRLLVL.

The table lists this clonotype with many counts. V and J are TRBV24-1 and TRBJ2-1; TRBD1 agrees at 9 bases. The V gene's germline CDR1 is KGHDR and CDR2 SFDVKD. The ends lost 9 bases at V and 7 bases at J; junction bases unmatched: 12. The CDR3 contains 15 residues. The CDR3 coding sequence is TGTGCCACCTCCCACCCGGGACAGGGAGGAAATGAGCAGTTCTTC. Its protein product is CATSHPGQGGNEQFF.

This clonotype has a count of ten or more. V and J are TRBV20-1 and TRBJ2-7; 7 bases map to TRBD2. Unmatched junction bases numbered 13, after V lost 4 bases and J lost 1 base. The CDR3 contains 16 residues. CDR1 DFQATT and CDR2 SNEGSKA come from the germline V gene (reference sequence). Written as DNA, the CDR3 is TGCAGTGCTACAGCCTCGGGGAGGGGAGGGTCCTACGAGCAGTACTTC. Its protein product is CSATASGRGGSYEQYF.